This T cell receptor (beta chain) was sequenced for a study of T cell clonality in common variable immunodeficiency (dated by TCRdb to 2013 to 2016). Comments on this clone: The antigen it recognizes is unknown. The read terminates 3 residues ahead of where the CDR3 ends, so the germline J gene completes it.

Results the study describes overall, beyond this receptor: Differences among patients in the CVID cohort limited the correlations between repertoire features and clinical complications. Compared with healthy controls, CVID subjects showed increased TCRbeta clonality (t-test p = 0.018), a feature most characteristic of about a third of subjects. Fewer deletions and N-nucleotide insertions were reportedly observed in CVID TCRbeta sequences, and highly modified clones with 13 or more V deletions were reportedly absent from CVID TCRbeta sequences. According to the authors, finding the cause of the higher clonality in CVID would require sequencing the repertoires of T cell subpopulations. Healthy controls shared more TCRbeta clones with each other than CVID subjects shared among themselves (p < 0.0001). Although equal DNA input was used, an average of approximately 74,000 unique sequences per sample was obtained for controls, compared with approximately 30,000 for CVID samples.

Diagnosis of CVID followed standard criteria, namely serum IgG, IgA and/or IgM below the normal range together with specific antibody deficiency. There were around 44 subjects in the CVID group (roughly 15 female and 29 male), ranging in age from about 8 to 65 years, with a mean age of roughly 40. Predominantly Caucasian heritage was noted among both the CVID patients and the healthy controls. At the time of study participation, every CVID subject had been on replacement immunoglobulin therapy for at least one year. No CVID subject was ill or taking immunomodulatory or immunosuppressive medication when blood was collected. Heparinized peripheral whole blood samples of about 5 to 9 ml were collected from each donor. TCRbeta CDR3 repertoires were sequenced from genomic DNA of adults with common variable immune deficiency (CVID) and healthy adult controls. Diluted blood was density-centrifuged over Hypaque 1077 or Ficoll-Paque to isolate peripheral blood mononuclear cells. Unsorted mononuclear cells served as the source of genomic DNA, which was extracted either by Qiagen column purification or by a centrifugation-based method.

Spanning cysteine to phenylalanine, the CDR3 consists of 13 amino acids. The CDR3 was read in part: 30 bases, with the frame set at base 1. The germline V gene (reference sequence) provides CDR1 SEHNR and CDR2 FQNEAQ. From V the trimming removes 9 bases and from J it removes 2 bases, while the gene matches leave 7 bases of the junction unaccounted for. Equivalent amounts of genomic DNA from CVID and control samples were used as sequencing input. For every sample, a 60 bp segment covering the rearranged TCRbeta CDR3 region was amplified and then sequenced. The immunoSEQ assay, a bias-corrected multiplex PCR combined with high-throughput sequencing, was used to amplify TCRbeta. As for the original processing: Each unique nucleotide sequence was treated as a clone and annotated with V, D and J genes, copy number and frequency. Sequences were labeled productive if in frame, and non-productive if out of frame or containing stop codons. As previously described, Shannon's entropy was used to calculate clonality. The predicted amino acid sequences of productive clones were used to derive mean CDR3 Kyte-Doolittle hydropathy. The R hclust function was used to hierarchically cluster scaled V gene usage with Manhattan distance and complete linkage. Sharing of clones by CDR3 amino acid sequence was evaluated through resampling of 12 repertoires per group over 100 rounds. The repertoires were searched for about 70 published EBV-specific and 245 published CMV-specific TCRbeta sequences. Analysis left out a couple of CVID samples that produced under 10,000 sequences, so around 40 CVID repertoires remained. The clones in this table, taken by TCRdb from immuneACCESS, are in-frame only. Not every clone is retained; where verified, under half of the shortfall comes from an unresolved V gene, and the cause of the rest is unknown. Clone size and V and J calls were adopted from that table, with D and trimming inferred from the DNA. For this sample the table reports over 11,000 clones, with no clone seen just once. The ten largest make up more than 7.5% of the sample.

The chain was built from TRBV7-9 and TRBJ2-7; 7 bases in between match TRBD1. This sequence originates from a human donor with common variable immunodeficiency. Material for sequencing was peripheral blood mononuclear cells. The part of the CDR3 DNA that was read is TGTGCCAGTACGGGACAGAGGGCCTACGAG. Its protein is CASTGQRAYE. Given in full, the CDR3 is CASTGQRAYEQYF.